Listed below are T cell receptor beta chains from one sample, sequenced in a study of T-cell reconstitution after alpha-beta-depleted transplantation in children. TCRdb re-analysed the PCR reads in MiXCR, keeping a single row per CDR3 protein. Of fewer than 500,000 distinct CDR3 sequences detected, 43% appear once; the ten largest clones hold 27%. Specimen: PBMCs, collected before TCRalphabeta/CD19-depleted stem cell transplant. These receptors all stem from a girl aged 2-10 years with aplastic anemia, due to receive a stem cell transplant. The CDR3 runs from the conserved cysteine through the conserved F or W. Each record gives: V gene, J gene, D gene, clone size, CDR3 DNA, CDR3 protein. D genes are given only for firm matches. Clone size is shown for a subset of rows, as once, few, many or a class of expanded clone.

TRBV5-1	TRBJ1-5	-	-	TGCGCCAGCAGCCCGGACGGGGGAATTAGCAATCAGCCCCAGCATTTT	CASSPDGGISNQPQHF
TRBV27	TRBJ2-1	TRBD2	-	TGTGCCAGCAGTTTATCAGTCCGGACTAGCGGGAGGTACAATGAGCAGTTCTTC	CASSLSVRTSGRYNEQFF
TRBV5-6	TRBJ1-1	-	-	TGTGCCAGCAGCTTTCACACTGAAGCTTTCTTT	CASSFHTEAFF
TRBV20-1	TRBJ2-7	TRBD2	-	TGCAGTGCTAGAGATCTGACGGGACTAGCTCACTTC	CSARDLTGLAHF
TRBV20-1	TRBJ2-1	TRBD1	-	TGCAGTGCTAGAGATCACGCAGGGGGCGCCTACAATGAGCAGTTCTTC	CSARDHAGGAYNEQFF
TRBV20-1	TRBJ1-2	-	many	TGCAGTGCTAGGCAAACTGAGTATGGCTACACCTTC	CSARQTEYGYTF
TRBV21-1	TRBJ2-5	-	many	TGTGCCAGCACTACAAGAGGCAGCGGGAGAGAAGGGGAGACCCAGTACTTC	CASTTRGSGREGETQYF
TRBV5-1	TRBJ1-3	-	few	TGCGCCAGCAGCTTACAGGGAATCTCTGGAAACACCATATATTTT	CASSLQGISGNTIYF
TRBV7-8	TRBJ1-2	-	-	TGTGCCAGCAGCCCCCGACGTGGTACTGGCTACACCTTC	CASSPRRGTGYTF
TRBV5-1	TRBJ2-5	TRBD1	-	TGCGCCAGCAGCTTGGGACAGGGCCCGCCCCAAGAGACCCAGTACTTC	CASSLGQGPPQETQYF
TRBV29-1	TRBJ2-1	TRBD1	-	TGCAGCGTCACAGGGGGGAATGAGCAGTTCTTC	CSVTGGNEQFF